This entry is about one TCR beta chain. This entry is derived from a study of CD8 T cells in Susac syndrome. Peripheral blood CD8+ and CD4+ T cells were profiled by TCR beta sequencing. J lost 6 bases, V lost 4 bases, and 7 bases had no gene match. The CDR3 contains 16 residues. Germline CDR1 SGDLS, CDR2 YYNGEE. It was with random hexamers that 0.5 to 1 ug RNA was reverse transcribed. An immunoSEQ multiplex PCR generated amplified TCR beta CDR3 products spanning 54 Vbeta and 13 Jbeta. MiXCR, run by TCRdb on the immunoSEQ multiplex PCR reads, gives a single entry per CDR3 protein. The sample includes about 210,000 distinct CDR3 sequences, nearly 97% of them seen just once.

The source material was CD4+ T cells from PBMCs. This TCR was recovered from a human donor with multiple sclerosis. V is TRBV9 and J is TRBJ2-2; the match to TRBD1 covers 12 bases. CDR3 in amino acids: CASSPRDRGRSGELFF. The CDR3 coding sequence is TGTGCCAGCAGCCCCCGGGACAGGGGGCGATCCGGGGAGCTGTTTTTT.